The clone carrying this TCR beta chain was observed many times. Its matching antigen is unknown. The CDR3 totals 14 residues. Trimming stripped 0 bases from V and 8 bases from J, with 16 bases between. The germline CDR1 and CDR2 sequences are DFQATT and SNEGSKA (reference sequence). The data belong to a study of Graves' ophthalmopathy and Graves' hyperthyroidism. Whole-study results and caveats: In blood, most expanded thyroid clonotypes above 0.001 frequency were also detected.

Hyperthyroidism patients, aged 18 to 65, were newly diagnosed, under 2 months' duration. Excluded: other autoimmune disease, uncontrolled infection, pregnancy or lactation. Amplified material comprised TCR beta CDR3 regions derived from RNA transcripts. HTBI-primed RT-PCR formed the first round, and a multiplex PCR formed the second. A single record per CDR3 protein comes from TCRdb applying MiXCR to the multiplex PCR reads. The top ten hold approximately 7% of the sample, which has fewer than 650,000 distinct CDR3 sequences, about 20% seen once. The J gene is TRBJ1-2, the V gene TRBV20-1; D ambiguous. The receptor comes from a woman aged 18 to 35 with stable Graves' hyperthyroidism. Some clones in this sample may be carry-over from other donors' samples. The specimen sequenced was peripheral blood. The CDR3 spells CSARDPYSIEGYTF. The CDR3 DNA is TGCAGTGCTAGAGATCCCTACTCAATCGAGGGCTACACCTTC.